This T cell receptor (beta chain) was documented in a study of PD-1 blockade in classical Hodgkin lymphoma. Germline V gene data show CDR1 as KGHSH and CDR2 as LQKENI. Losses at the gene ends were 3 bases for V and 9 bases for J; bases not matched to a gene: 16. There are 19 residues in the CDR3. Overall study results and limits: Patients starting nivolumab under 1 year after ASCT were excluded. The study found complete responders had baseline diversity similar to newly diagnosed patients.

A word on this clone: The antigen is undetermined.

The time point: cycle 4 day 1 (C4D1), after more than 5 weeks of nivolumab. Following autologous stem cell transplantation, relapse occurred in every patient, and exposure to brentuximab vedotin varied. TCRdb's copy holds only in-frame clones and misses some; the assay was immunoSEQ multiplex PCR. The data contain about 32,000 clones, roughly four fifths of them seen just once; the ten biggest clones take up about a sixth. The material sequenced was peripheral blood mononuclear cells (PBMCs), taken before the fourth cycle of nivolumab. The TCR sequence derives from a human donor with classical Hodgkin lymphoma. This sequence joins TRBV18 and TRBJ1-6; 11 nucleotides match TRBD1. The CDR3 here is CASSPQVAGTGGKSSPLHF. The CDR3 DNA is TGTGCCAGCTCACCCCAAGTCGCGGGGACAGGGGGTAAGAGTTCACCCCTCCACTTT.